This TCR beta chain was recorded in a study of OX40 agonist ivuxolimab in advanced cancers. Overall study: Dose-escalation subjects each had hepatocellular carcinoma, melanoma, renal cell or head and neck cancer. Study-wide points: On average, CD8+ T cells showed a greater number of expanded clones than CD4+.

Assay: immunoSEQ multiplex PCR; the TCRdb copy retains only in-frame clones and omits some. The profile shows 55,000 to 80,000 clones, around 87% of them singletons. Germline CDR1 SGDLS, CDR2 YYNGEE. The CDR3 is 15 residues long. The V gene end was trimmed by 0 bases and the J gene end by 6 bases; junction bases not matched to a gene: 3. Autoimmune disease history or systemic immunosuppression led to patients being barred. Notes on this clone: The antigen remains unidentified.

The rearrangement links TRBV9 to TRBJ2-2; 9 nucleotides agree with TRBD2. This TCR was recovered from an adult with an advanced solid tumor such as melanoma, head and neck, liver or kidney cancer. Source: CD4+ or CD8+ T cells sorted from blood, taken in a trial of the OX40 agonist ivuxolimab. For the CDR3, the DNA is TGTGCCAGCAGCGTAGGCGGGGGGGCCGCCGGGGAGCTGTTTTTT. Translated: CASSVGGGAAGELFF.